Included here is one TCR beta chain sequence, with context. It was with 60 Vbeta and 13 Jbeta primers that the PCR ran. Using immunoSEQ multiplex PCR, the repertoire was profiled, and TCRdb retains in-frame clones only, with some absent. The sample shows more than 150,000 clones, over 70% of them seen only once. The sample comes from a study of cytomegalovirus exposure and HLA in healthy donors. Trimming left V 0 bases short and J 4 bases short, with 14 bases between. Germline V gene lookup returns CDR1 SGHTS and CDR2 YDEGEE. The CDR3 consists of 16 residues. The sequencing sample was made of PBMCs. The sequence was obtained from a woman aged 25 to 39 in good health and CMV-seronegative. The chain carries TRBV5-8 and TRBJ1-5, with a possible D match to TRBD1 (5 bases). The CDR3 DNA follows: TGTGCCAGCAGCTTGGAGTCAGGGCGGTTTAATCAGCCCCAGCATTTT. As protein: CASSLESGRFNQPQHF.